These 20 T cell receptor beta chains originate from one sample sequenced in a study of T cell clonality in common variable immunodeficiency. No antigen has been assigned to these receptors. Method: immunoSEQ multiplex PCR; TCRdb's copy keeps in-frame clones and lacks some. This sample carries about 20,000 clones, none of them present only once. Study observations and caveats: Fewer deletions and N-nucleotide insertions were reportedly seen in common variable immunodeficiency TCR beta sequences.

Sequencing was carried out using peripheral blood mononuclear cells. These receptors all come from a human donor with common variable immunodeficiency.

Of note for this clone: The CDR3 end falls 3 residues outside the read, so it is completed with the germline J gene. The chain links TRBV7-4 to TRBJ1-1; D call uncertain. Deletions cut 6 bases from V and 4 bases from J, with 18 bases between. Germline V gene lookup returns CDR1 SGHVT and CDR2 SQSDAQ. This CDR3 contains 15 residues. Incomplete CDR3 DNA: TGTGCCAGCAGTTCTCGGTCAGAAAGCGGCACTGAA. This gives the protein CASSSRSESGTE. Given in full, the CDR3 is CASSSRSESGTEAFF.

Details on this clone: The CDR3 end falls 3 residues outside the read, so it is completed with the germline J gene. The V call is TRBV18, the J call TRBJ1-1; D call uncertain. CDR3 length equals 14 residues. The germline gives CDR1 KGHSH, CDR2 LQKENI. V lost 2 bases to trimming and J lost 0 bases, with 7 bases between them. The sequenced part of the CDR3 DNA is TGTGCCAGCTCACCAAACATATTGAACACTGAA. This encodes CASSPNILNTE. The CDR3 as a whole reads CASSPNILNTEAFF.

This clone was seen only a few times. Read coverage stops 3 residues before the CDR3 terminus; the germline J gene supplies the remainder. The rearrangement uses TRBV19 and TRBJ1-3; D may be TRBD1 (5 bases). Germline-derived CDR1 and CDR2 are LNHDA and SQIVND (reference sequence). This CDR3 has 14 residues. The germline V and J ends were trimmed by 3 bases and 3 bases, with 9 bases remaining between them. The part of the CDR3 DNA that was read is TGTGCCAGTAGTATTTGGGGCGTTGGAAACACC. Translating it yields CASSIWGVGNT. In full, the CDR3 is CASSIWGVGNTIYF.

This clone was seen a few times. The CDR3 is cut off 3 residues early in the read; its end comes from the germline J gene. J is TRBJ2-7 and V is TRBV30, with 8 positions matching TRBD1. The J segment lost 1 base and the V segment lost 2 bases, leaving 1 base of the junction unmatched. Looked up from germline, CDR1 is GTSNPN and CDR2 is SVGIG (reference sequence). CDR3 length: 13 amino acids. The CDR3 sequence is CAWSRDRSYEQYF. The CDR3 bases that were read are TGTGCCTGGAGTCGGGACAGGTCCTACGAG.

In its sample, this clone was seen many times. The read terminates 3 residues ahead of where the CDR3 ends, so the germline J gene completes it. V gene TRBV5-4 combines with J gene TRBJ1-1, with 8 bases lining up with TRBD1. CDR1 and CDR2 from the germline V gene are SGHNT and YYREEE (reference sequence). This CDR3 spans 13 amino acids. V shed 4 bases, J shed 5 bases, and the junction held 4 bases outside the gene matches. CDR3 DNA (partial): TGTGCCAGCAGCCGGACAGGGTCAACTGAA. Its protein is CASSRTGSTE. The CDR3 in full is CASSRTGSTEAFF.

As to this clone: The CDR3 end falls 3 residues outside the read, so it is completed with the germline J gene. The genes are TRBV19 and TRBJ2-7; 11 positions match TRBD2. Per the germline V gene, CDR1 is LNHDA and CDR2 is SQIVND (reference sequence). V dropped 6 bases and J dropped 2; count of bases not matched to a gene: 3. The CDR3 is 14 amino acids. The CDR3 protein is CASRASGRPYEQYF. Incomplete CDR3 DNA: TGTGCCAGTAGAGCTAGCGGGAGGCCCTACGAG.

The sample holds a few counts of this clone. With the read ending 3 residues before the CDR3 end, the germline J gene is used to fill in that end. The chain uses TRBV19 and TRBJ1-5; perhaps TRBD1 as D (6 bases). The CDR3 totals 16 residues. The germline V gene encodes CDR1 LNHDA and CDR2 SQIVND (reference sequence). The germline V and J ends were trimmed by 0 bases and 3 bases, with 12 bases remaining between them. CDR3 residues: CASSIDPGTLNQPQHF. The DNA read from the CDR3 is TGTGCCAGTAGTATAGATCCCGGGACACTCAATCAGCCC.

A few counts support this clone. The read is 3 residues too short to cover the CDR3 end, so that end is filled in from the germline J gene. The chain carries TRBV19 and TRBJ1-6; a possible D gene is TRBD1 (5 bases). Between the trimmed V and J ends, which lost 6 bases and 6 bases, there was a span of 12 bases. CDR3 length equals 14 residues. In germline, CDR1 is LNHDA, CDR2 SQIVND (reference sequence). CDR3 DNA, as far as it was read: TGTGCCAGTAGGGAGGGGCATGGTAATTCACCC. Translated, it gives CASREGHGNSP. The full CDR3 protein reads CASREGHGNSPLHF.

The sample holds a few counts of this clone. The missing CDR3 end, 3 residues past where the read stops, is filled in from the germline J gene. This chain connects TRBV18 to TRBJ1-5; possible D gene TRBD1, 6 bases. The germline V gene encodes CDR1 KGHSH and CDR2 LQKENI. V was cut by 6 bases and J by 6 bases, with 15 bases left in between. The CDR3 runs 14 residues. Partial CDR3 DNA: TGTGCCAGCTCCTCCCAGGAAGGGGGTCAGCCC. This translates into CASSSQEGGQP. The complete CDR3 protein is CASSSQEGGQPQHF.

As concerns this clone: Read coverage stops 3 residues before the CDR3 terminus; the germline J gene supplies the remainder. The rearrangement joins TRBV2 to TRBJ2-5, with 7 nucleotides matching TRBD1. The CDR3 is made up of 14 amino acids. Germline values: CDR1 SNHLY, CDR2 FYNNEI. The V gene end was trimmed by 6 bases and the J gene end by 0 bases; junction bases not matched to a gene: 4. CDR3 amino acids: CASSLTGHQETQYF. Incomplete CDR3 DNA: TGTGCCAGCAGCCTGACAGGGCACCAAGAGACC.

This clone has only a few counts. The observed sequence ends 3 residues before the CDR3 terminus, with the missing tail filled in from the germline J gene. V is TRBV5-5 and J is TRBJ2-1; the match to TRBD2 covers 9 bases. V lost 4 bases to trimming and J lost 5 bases; unmatched junction nucleotides: 4. CDR3 length: 14 amino acids. CDR1 and CDR2 from the germline V gene are SGHKS and YYEKEE (reference sequence). CDR3 sequence: CASSEREDHNEQFF. Partial CDR3 DNA: TGTGCCAGCAGCGAGCGGGAGGACCACAATGAG.

This clone showed up many times. The DNA ends 3 residues before the CDR3 does, and the rest of the CDR3 is filled in from the germline J gene. The chain employs TRBV5-1 and TRBJ2-3; tentatively, D is TRBD1 (5 bases). CDR3 length: 16 amino acids. V was cut by 5 bases and J by 0 bases, with 16 bases left in between. CDR1 SGHRS and CDR2 YFSETQ come from the germline V gene. The CDR3 spells CASSWGSESSTDTQYF. The covered CDR3 bases are TGCGCCAGCAGTTGGGGCTCAGAGTCTAGCACAGATACG.

This clone was recorded a few times. The read ends 3 residues before the CDR3 terminus; that terminus is restored from the germline J gene. V usage is TRBV20-1 and J usage is TRBJ1-4; possibly TRBD1 for D (6 bases). The germline gives CDR1 DFQATT, CDR2 SNEGSKA (reference sequence). The CDR3 spans 14 residues. With 4 bases removed from V and 0 bases from J, the gap between germline ends came to 9 bases. The covered CDR3 bases are TGCAGTGCTAAAGGGGGTGCAACTAATGAAAAA. Its protein product is CSAKGGATNEK. The full CDR3 reads CSAKGGATNEKLFF.

Note on this clone: The read comes to an end 3 residues before the CDR3 does, leaving the germline J gene to fill in the end. This chain connects TRBV5-1 to TRBJ2-7; weak D call: TRBD2 (6 bases). The CDR3 length is 14 residues. Deletions cut 4 bases from V and 2 bases from J, with 13 bases between. The germline V gene has CDR1 SGHRS and CDR2 YFSETQ. CDR3 sequence: CASSPGDRPYEQYF. The CDR3 bases that were read are TGCGCCAGCAGCCCGGGGGACCGACCCTACGAG.

In its sample, this clone was seen a few times. The read falls 3 residues short of the CDR3 end, and the missing part is taken from the germline J gene. The V gene is TRBV19, the J gene TRBJ1-5; D is perhaps TRBD1 (6 bases). This CDR3 contains 13 residues. The germline V and J ends were trimmed by 10 bases and 3 bases, with 13 bases remaining between them. Germline values: CDR1 LNHDA, CDR2 SQIVND (reference sequence). This CDR3 reads CATSDSHNQPQHF. The CDR3 DNA, read in part, is TGTGCCACCTCGGACAGCCACAATCAGCCC.

At least ten counts were recorded for this clone. Read sequence stops 3 residues before the CDR3 end, and the germline J gene provides the missing end. The rearrangement links TRBV4-2 to TRBJ2-7, with 7 bases aligning to TRBD2. CDR1 and CDR2 from the germline V gene are LGHNA and YNFKEQ. The CDR3 runs 20 residues. V was clipped by 4 bases and J by 3 bases; unmatched bases: 24. The CDR3 loop reads CASSPTGAGREGGRIYEQYF. The DNA read from the CDR3 is TGTGCCAGCAGCCCGACGGGAGCAGGGAGGGAGGGAGGGAGGATCTACGAG.

This clone is termed medium-sized (0.01 to 0.1%). The read terminates 3 residues before the CDR3 end, so the remaining end is supplied by the germline J gene. V is TRBV28 and J is TRBJ2-6; D call uncertain. The CDR3 runs 13 residues. The V end lost 10 bases, the J end lost 0 bases, and 7 bases lay between the germline ends. Germline loops: CDR1 MDHEN, CDR2 SYDVKM. The CDR3 is CATVLSGANVLTF. Partial CDR3 DNA: TGTGCCACCGTACTCTCTGGGGCCAACGTC. Full variable domain (rest looked up from reference TRBV28 and TRBJ2-6): DVKVTQSSRYLVKRTGEKVFLECVQDMDHENMFWYRQDPGLGLRLIYFSYDVKMKEKGDIPEGYSVSREKKERFSLILESASTNQTSMYLCATVLSGANVLTFGAGSRLTVL.

CDR3 DNA, as far as it was read: TGTGCCAGCTCACCACCGGGACAGGGGTACAATGAG. This codes for CASSPPGQGYNE. The complete CDR3 reads CASSPPGQGYNEQFF. The rearrangement uses TRBV18 and TRBJ2-1; 10 bases line up with TRBD1. Read coverage stops 3 residues before the CDR3 terminus; the germline J gene supplies the remainder. Per the germline V gene, CDR1 is KGHSH and CDR2 is LQKENI. There are 15 residues in the CDR3. The ends lost 0 bases at V and 4 bases at J; junction bases unmatched: 0. Supplemented by reference TRBV18 and TRBJ2-1, the full variable domain reads NAGVMQNPRHLVRRRGQEARLRCSPMKGHSHVYWYRQLPEEGLKFMVYLQKENIIDESGMPKERFSAEFPKEGPSILRIQQVVRGDSAAYFCASSPPGQGYNEQFFGPGTRLTVL.

In the case of this clone: The missing CDR3 end, 3 residues past where the read stops, is filled in from the germline J gene. The gene calls are TRBV19 and TRBJ1-5, with 7 bases lining up with TRBD1. The germline V gene encodes CDR1 LNHDA and CDR2 SQIVND (reference sequence). This CDR3 contains 16 residues. V lost 4 bases to trimming and J lost 1 base; unmatched junction nucleotides: 7. The DNA read from the CDR3 is TGTGCCAGTAGTACTCAAGCAGGGGGAAGCAATCAGCCC. This codes for CASSTQAGGSNQP. The full-length CDR3 reads as CASSTQAGGSNQPQHF.

This clone was counted only a few times. With the read ending 3 residues before the CDR3 end, the germline J gene is used to fill in that end. The V gene is TRBV30, the J gene TRBJ2-5; 12 bases fit TRBD2. Germline CDR1 is GTSNPN and CDR2 is SVGIG (reference sequence). J was trimmed by 4 bases and V by 5 bases; bases with no gene match: 8. The CDR3 spans 15 residues. The CDR3: CAWGQASGRGETQYF. The DNA read from the CDR3 is TGTGCCTGGGGACAGGCTAGCGGGAGGGGAGAGACC.